The 7 T cell receptor beta chains in this list originate from one sample, sequenced in a study of regulatory T cells in long-lasting Graves disease. Time point described: persistent/refractory GD, antithyroid drugs over 5 years with positive TRAb. From RNA extracted from PBMCs, the TCR library was made. CDR3 regions were amplified by Arm-PCR using iRepertoire HTBI primers to build TCR beta libraries. MiXCR, run by TCRdb on the multiplex PCR reads, gives a single entry per CDR3 protein. Here the sample spans roughly 450,000 distinct CDR3 sequences, roughly 20% being singletons. Sample: peripheral blood mononuclear cells (PBMCs), taken when the disease was refractory, from a patient treated with antithyroid drugs. The receptors were sampled from a female donor with Graves disease.

The chain couples TRBV13 to TRBJ1-3; a weak D match, TRBD1 (5 bases). The V gene lost 4 bases and the J gene lost 0 bases, with 10 bases spanning the gap. Germline V gene sequence: CDR1 PRHDT, CDR2 FYEKMQ (reference sequence). The CDR3 is 15 residues long. The CDR3 here is CASSSPGTSGNTIYF. CDR3 DNA: TGTGCCAGCAGCTCGCCAGGGACCTCTGGAAACACCATATATTTT.

This clonotype showed up just a few times. This chain links TRBV10-3 with TRBJ2-6; TRBD1 matches at 7 bases. Trimming took 3 bases from V and 2 from J; bases not matched to a gene: 4. CDR1 is ENHRY, CDR2 SYGVKD, per germline. The CDR3 has 16 residues. This CDR3 reads CAISEGQVAGANVLTF. The DNA for the CDR3 is TGTGCCATCAGTGAAGGACAGGTAGCTGGGGCCAACGTCCTGACTTTC.

About this clonotype itself: One base away lies a much larger clone, so this may be a sequencing read error. The chain carries TRBV12-3 or TRBV12-4 and TRBJ1-1, with D possibly TRBD1 on 5 matching bases. The CDR3 is made up of 14 amino acids. Trimming took off 5 bases at V and 8 bases at J, with 18 bases between the two ends. CDR3 nucleotides: TGTGCCAGCAGTCGGGGTCCCCTCGGGGGGGAAGCTTTCTTT. Amino acids: CASSRGPLGGEAFF.

This clonotype was found many times. This chain joins TRBV3-1 and TRBJ2-5; possible D gene TRBD1, 5 bases. The CDR3 runs 16 residues. The germline CDR1 and CDR2 sequences are LGHDT and YNNKEL (reference sequence). V was cut by 0 bases and J by 3 bases, with 14 bases left in between. CDR3 amino acids: CASSQDERGGKETQYF. As DNA, the CDR3 is TGTGCCAGCAGCCAAGATGAAAGGGGTGGCAAAGAGACCCAGTACTTC.

This chain connects TRBV20-1 to TRBJ2-5; D might be TRBD2 (5 bases). Germline CDR1 is DFQATT and CDR2 is SNEGSKA (reference sequence). V was shortened by 5 bases and J by 5 bases, with 21 bases between the two germline ends. CDR3 length equals 15 residues. The DNA of the CDR3 is TGCAGTGCTCTCCGGGCCCCGGGGAAAGGGGAGACCCAGTACTTC. This gives the protein CSALRAPGKGETQYF.

This clonotype was picked up many times. V usage is TRBV12-3 or TRBV12-4 and J usage is TRBJ1-1; D is uncertain. This CDR3 has 14 amino acids. V lost 8 bases, J lost 4 bases, and 17 bases lay in between. CDR3 amino acids: CASRPAARFTEAFF. DNA of the CDR3: TGTGCCAGCCGCCCGGCGGCGCGCTTCACTGAAGCTTTCTTT.

There are a few counts of this clonotype. The chain employs TRBV6-2 or TRBV6-3 and TRBJ1-1; no clear D. V was clipped by 0 bases and J by 5 bases, with 7 bases between them. From germline, CDR1 is MNHEY and CDR2 SVGEGT. The CDR3 extends over 13 amino acids. This CDR3 is CASSYSRSTEAFF. DNA for the CDR3: TGTGCCAGCAGTTACTCGCGCAGTACTGAAGCTTTCTTT.